This T cell receptor beta chain was sequenced during a study of cytomegalovirus exposure and HLA in healthy donors. Overall study: In terms of ancestry, the Caucasian-associated cluster contained 75% to 90% of the approximately 420 genotyped donors.

In the PCR, 60 Vbeta and 13 Jbeta primers were used. Under the authors' procedure: A later analysis counted around 80 million unique TCR beta chains, about 11 million shared. Sequencing used immunoSEQ multiplex PCR; TCRdb keeps in-frame clones, though not all of them. V and J calls plus clone size are reproduced from that table; the DNA served to infer D and trimming. This sample has 110,000 or so clones, with 55% to 75% found just once. Trimming stripped 4 bases from V and 2 bases from J, with 9 bases between. The CDR3 is 14 amino acids. Germline CDR1 MNHEY, CDR2 SMNVEV (reference sequence). This chain uses TRBV27 with TRBJ1-3; TRBD1 might be the D (6 bases). The TCR sequence derives from a woman in her seventies in good health and CMV-seropositive. What was sequenced was PBMCs. The CDR3 DNA follows: TGTGCCAGCAGTTCAGCAGGGGCTGGAAACACCATATATTTT. Protein product: CASSSAGAGNTIYF.